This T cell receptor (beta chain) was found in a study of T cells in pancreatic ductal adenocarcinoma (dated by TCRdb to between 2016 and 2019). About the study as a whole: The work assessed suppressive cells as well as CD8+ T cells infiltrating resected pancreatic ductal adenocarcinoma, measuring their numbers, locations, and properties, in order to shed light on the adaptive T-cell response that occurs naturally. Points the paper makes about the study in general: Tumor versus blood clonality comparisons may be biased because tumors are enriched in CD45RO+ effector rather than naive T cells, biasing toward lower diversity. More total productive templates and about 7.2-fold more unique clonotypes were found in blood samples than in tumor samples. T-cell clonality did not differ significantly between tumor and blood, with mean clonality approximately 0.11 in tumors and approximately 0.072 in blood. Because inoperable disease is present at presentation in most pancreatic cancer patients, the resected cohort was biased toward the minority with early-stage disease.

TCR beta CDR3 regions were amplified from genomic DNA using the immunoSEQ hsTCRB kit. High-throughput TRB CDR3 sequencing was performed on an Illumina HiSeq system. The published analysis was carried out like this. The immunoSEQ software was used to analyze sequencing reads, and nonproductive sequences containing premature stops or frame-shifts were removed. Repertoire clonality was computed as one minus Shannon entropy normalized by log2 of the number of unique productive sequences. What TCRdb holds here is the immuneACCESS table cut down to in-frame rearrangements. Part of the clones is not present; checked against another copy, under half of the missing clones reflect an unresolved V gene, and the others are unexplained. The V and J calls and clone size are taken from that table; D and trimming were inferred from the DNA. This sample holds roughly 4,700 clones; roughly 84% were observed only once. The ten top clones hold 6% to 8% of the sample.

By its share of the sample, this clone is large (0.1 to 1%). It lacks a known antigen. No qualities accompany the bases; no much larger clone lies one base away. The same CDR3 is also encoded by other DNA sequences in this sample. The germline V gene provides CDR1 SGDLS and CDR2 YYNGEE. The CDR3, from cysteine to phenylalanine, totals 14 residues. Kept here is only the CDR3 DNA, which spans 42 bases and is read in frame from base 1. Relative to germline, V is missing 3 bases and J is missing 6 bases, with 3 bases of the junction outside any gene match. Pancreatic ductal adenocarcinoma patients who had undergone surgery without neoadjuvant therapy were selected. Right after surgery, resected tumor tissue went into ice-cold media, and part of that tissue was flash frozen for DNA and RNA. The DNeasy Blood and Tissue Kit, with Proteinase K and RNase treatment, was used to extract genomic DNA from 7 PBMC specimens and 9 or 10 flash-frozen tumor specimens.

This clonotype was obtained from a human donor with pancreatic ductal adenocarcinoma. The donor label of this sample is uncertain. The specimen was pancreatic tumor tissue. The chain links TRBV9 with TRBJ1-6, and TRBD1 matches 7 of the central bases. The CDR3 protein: CASSDRQGNSPLHF. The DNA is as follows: TGTGCCAGCAGCGACCGACAGGGTAATTCACCCCTCCACTTT.